A single sample is the source of the 23 T cell receptor beta chains below, sequenced in a study of T cells in Graves' hyperthyroidism and ophthalmopathy. TCR beta CDR3 region amplification was performed from RNA transcripts. The HTBI set primed first-round TCR CDR3 RT-PCR. TCRdb reprocessed the multiplex PCR reads with MiXCR, giving one entry per CDR3 protein. The data show more than 550,000 distinct CDR3 sequences, over 40% seen once. The sample comprised peripheral blood or thyroid tissue (not recorded which). The receptors come from an adult man with Graves' disease, either hyperthyroidism or ophthalmopathy (not recorded which).

The chain combines TRBV25-1 with TRBJ2-5; D gene unclear. CDR3 size: 17 residues. The V gene lost 1 base and the J gene lost 5 bases, with 20 bases spanning the gap. The germline V gene has CDR1 MGHDK and CDR2 SYGVNS. CDR3 loop: CASSESPQNGPRETQYF. In DNA, the CDR3 is TGTGCCAGCAGTGAATCCCCCCAAAACGGCCCACGGGAGACCCAGTACTTC.

The rearrangement joins TRBV24-1 to TRBJ1-2; D gene uncertain. The CDR3 is 11 amino acids. Germline V gene lookup returns CDR1 KGHDR and CDR2 SFDVKD. V was pared by 4 bases and J by 7 bases, with 6 bases between. CDR3 amino acids: CATSEGAGYTF. CDR3 bases: TGTGCCACCAGTGAGGGAGCTGGCTACACCTTC.

The gene calls are TRBV7-9 and TRBJ2-7, with 8 nucleotides matching TRBD1. The CDR3 has 15 amino acids. Germline-derived CDR1 and CDR2 are SEHNR and FQNEAQ (reference sequence). Germline trimming cut 5 bases from V and 3 bases from J; bases unmatched to any gene: 9. The CDR3 region is CASSVETGVDYEQYF. The CDR3 region has the DNA TGTGCCAGCAGCGTTGAGACAGGGGTGGACTACGAGCAGTACTTC.

This clonotype appeared a few times. The genes are TRBV20-1 and TRBJ1-4; D not certain. CDR1 and CDR2 from the germline V gene are DFQATT and SNEGSKA (reference sequence). The germline V and J ends were trimmed by 4 bases and 5 bases, with 14 bases remaining between them. The CDR3 is made up of 14 amino acids. The CDR3 loop reads CSATTDLENEKLFF. CDR3 DNA sequence: TGCAGTGCTACAACGGACCTGGAGAATGAAAAACTGTTTTTT.

This clonotype was seen only a few times. The chain uses TRBV7-8 and TRBJ2-3; perhaps TRBD2 as D (5 bases). CDR1 SGHVS and CDR2 FQNEAQ come from the germline V gene. The CDR3 runs to 13 residues. The V and J ends lost 4 bases and 5 bases respectively, with 10 bases between them. CDR3 amino acids: CASSSGYQDTQYF. CDR3 bases: TGTGCCAGCAGCTCGGGGTATCAAGATACGCAGTATTTT.

A word on this clonotype: This may arise from a read error, as a much more abundant clone is one base away. The rearrangement uses TRBV2 and TRBJ1-2; D may be TRBD1 (6 bases). The CDR3 runs 14 residues. Germline CDR1 reads SNHLY; CDR2 reads FYNNEI. CDR3 in amino acids: CAGSDRRGLGGYTF. In DNA, the CDR3 is TGTGCCGGCAGTGACCGCAGGGGACTGGGTGGCTACACCTTC.

The chain is built from TRBV20-1 and TRBJ2-2; D is unclear. This CDR3 is 16 amino acids long. The germline V gene has CDR1 DFQATT and CDR2 SNEGSKA (reference sequence). V lost 0 bases, J lost 2 bases, and 13 bases lay in between. The CDR3 coding sequence is TGCAGTGCTAGAGAGTTACCGGCGGTTAACACCGGGGAGCTGTTTTTT. Its translation is CSARELPAVNTGELFF.

At least ten counts were recorded for this clonotype. The chain uses TRBV10-2 and TRBJ1-5; D not resolved. The CDR3 contains 17 residues. Germline V gene lookup returns CDR1 WSHSY and CDR2 SAAADI. Trimming pared 3 bases from V and 0 bases from J, leaving 15 bases between. The CDR3 is CASSEVSVADSNQPQHF. CDR3 bases: TGCGCCAGCAGTGAAGTTAGCGTTGCGGATAGCAATCAGCCCCAGCATTTT.

DNA of the CDR3: TGTGCCACCAGTGCCGGACAGGGCGCAAGTCAGCCCCAGCATTTT. Protein product: CATSAGQGASQPQHF. The chain carries TRBV24-1 and TRBJ1-5; 8 bases map to TRBD1. The CDR3 spans 15 residues. V lost 5 bases, J lost 6 bases, and 8 bases stayed unmatched. Germline CDR1 KGHDR, CDR2 SFDVKD.

The chain is built from TRBV7-9 and TRBJ2-5; 10 nucleotides agree with TRBD1. The J call may be wrong; the DNA end is better matched by TRBJ2-7. Germline values: CDR1 SEHNR, CDR2 FQNEAQ (reference sequence). The CDR3 is 14 residues long. The CDR3, as DNA: TGTGCCAGCAGCCCGACCGGGACAGGGGTCGAGCAGTACTTC. Its protein is CASSPTGTGVEQYF.

As concerns this clonotype: Since a much larger clone is just one base distant, this may be a read error. The chain links TRBV24-1 to TRBJ2-7; 9 nucleotides agree with TRBD1. CDR1 is KGHDR, CDR2 SFDVKD, per germline. V trimming: 4 bases; J trimming: 3 bases; junction bases outside the gene matches: 3. This CDR3 has 14 residues. This CDR3 is CATSDAGQGYEQYF. The CDR3 nucleotides read TGTGCCACCAGTGACGCGGGACAGGGCTACGAGCAGTACTTC.

V gene TRBV6-1 combines with J gene TRBJ1-4, with D hard to call. This CDR3 has 13 amino acids. V lost 6 bases to trimming and J lost 4 bases, with 9 bases between them. The V gene's germline CDR1 is MNHNS and CDR2 SASEGT. This chain's CDR3 is CASRGEVNEKLFF. The CDR3 nucleotides read TGTGCCAGCAGAGGAGAGGTTAATGAAAAACTGTTTTTT.

The chain combines TRBV15 with TRBJ1-6, with 7 bases identical to TRBD1. The CDR3 is 13 residues long. Looked up from germline, CDR1 is LNHNV and CDR2 is YYDKDF (reference sequence). V lost 6 bases, J lost 9 bases, and 5 bases stayed unmatched. The CDR3 sequence is CATRGTEFSPLHF. In nucleotides, the CDR3 is TGTGCCACCAGAGGGACAGAATTTTCACCCCTCCACTTT.

The chain carries TRBV7-9 and TRBJ2-3, with TRBD2 matching over 12 bases. Germline V gene lookup returns CDR1 SEHNR and CDR2 FQNEAQ (reference sequence). CDR3 length: 16 residues. J gave up 7 bases and V 5 bases, and 10 bases lay outside the gene matches. The CDR3 DNA sequence: TGTGCCAGCAGCATTGGACTAGCGGGATTACTGAATACGCAGTATTTT. Its protein product is CASSIGLAGLLNTQYF.

This clonotype was detected only a few times. The V gene is TRBV5-1, the J gene TRBJ1-2; 7 bases match TRBD1. The CDR3 is 14 residues long. Trimming at V came to 4 bases and at J to 2 bases, leaving 5 bases not matched to a gene. Germline CDR1 is SGHRS and CDR2 is YFSETQ. This CDR3 is CASSVDRLNYGYTF. As DNA, the CDR3 is TGCGCCAGCAGCGTGGACAGGCTAAACTATGGCTACACCTTC.

As concerns this clonotype: A much larger clone sits a single nucleotide away, making a read error possible. The rearrangement links TRBV10-3 to TRBJ2-7, with no clear D. The ends were cut back, 4 bases at V and 4 bases at J, with 8 bases in the middle. Germline V gene sequence: CDR1 ENHRY, CDR2 SYGVKD. The CDR3 runs to 12 residues. For the CDR3, the DNA is TGTGCCATCAGTGCGACGGCGTACGAGCAGTACTTC. Translating gives CAISATAYEQYF.

This clonotype was counted many times. The gene calls are TRBV20-1 and TRBJ2-5, with TRBD1 as a possible D gene (6 bases). Trimming took 6 bases from V and 4 from J, leaving 15 bases between them. This CDR3 is 13 amino acids long. Germline CDR1 and CDR2: DFQATT and SNEGSKA (reference sequence). The CDR3 bases are TGCAGTGCCTTAGGTACAGGGCTAGAGACCCAGTACTTC. It encodes CSALGTGLETQYF.

The DNA for the CDR3 is TGTGCCAGCAGTGAATTCCTCAATTATAGCAATCAGCCCCAGCATTTT. This codes for CASSEFLNYSNQPQHF. This chain connects TRBV6-1 to TRBJ1-5; no clear D. The V and J ends lost 2 bases and 0 bases respectively, with 11 bases between them. The germline gives CDR1 MNHNS, CDR2 SASEGT. This CDR3 contains 16 residues.

This chain joins TRBV7-9 and TRBJ1-3; 7 bases are a match to TRBD1. V lost 1 base and J lost 7; bases outside the gene matches: 7. CDR1 and CDR2 (germline): SEHNR, FQNEAQ (reference sequence). The CDR3 has 15 amino acids. The CDR3 here is CASSLVPGGLNTIYF. Here the CDR3 DNA reads TGTGCCAGCAGCTTAGTCCCAGGGGGGCTGAACACCATATATTTT.

On this clonotype itself: One base away lies a much larger clone, so this may be a sequencing read error. The chain employs TRBV20-1 and TRBJ2-7; 11 bases align to TRBD2. The CDR3 consists of 14 residues. Germline V gives CDR1 DFQATT, CDR2 SNEGSKA (reference sequence). This CDR3 reads CSARRRTSGYERYF. DNA of the CDR3: TGCAGTGCTAGAAGGCGGACTAGCGGGTACGAGCGGTACTTC.

The count of this clonotype is one. Lacking the conserved final phenylalanine or tryptophan, this CDR3 likely reflects a read error. This rearrangement joins TRBV7-2 to TRBJ1-1, with D uncertain. The germline CDR1 and CDR2 sequences are SGHTA and FQGNSA. V lost 1 base, J lost 8 bases, and 8 bases lay in between. CDR3 length: 12 amino acids. The CDR3 reads CASSLVASEAFL. In nucleotides, the CDR3 is TGTGCCAGCAGCTTAGTAGCCAGCGAAGCTTTCCTT.

This chain joins TRBV20-1 and TRBJ2-5; possible D gene TRBD2, 6 bases. CDR3 length equals 13 residues. Germline assignment: CDR1 DFQATT and CDR2 SNEGSKA (reference sequence). V was cut by 3 bases and J by 2 bases, with 10 bases left in between. The CDR3 bases are TGCAGTGCTAGGTGGGGGGTACAAGAGACCCAGTACTTC. This sequence encodes CSARWGVQETQYF.

This chain joins TRBV7-2 and TRBJ1-2; 8 bases match TRBD1. The V gene's germline CDR1 is SGHTA and CDR2 FQGNSA. This CDR3 region has 14 residues. Trimming cost V 4 bases and J 7 bases; bases outside gene matches: 8. This chain's CDR3 is CASSWTGNWLGYTF. The CDR3 coding sequence is TGTGCCAGCAGCTGGACAGGGAATTGGCTTGGCTACACCTTC.